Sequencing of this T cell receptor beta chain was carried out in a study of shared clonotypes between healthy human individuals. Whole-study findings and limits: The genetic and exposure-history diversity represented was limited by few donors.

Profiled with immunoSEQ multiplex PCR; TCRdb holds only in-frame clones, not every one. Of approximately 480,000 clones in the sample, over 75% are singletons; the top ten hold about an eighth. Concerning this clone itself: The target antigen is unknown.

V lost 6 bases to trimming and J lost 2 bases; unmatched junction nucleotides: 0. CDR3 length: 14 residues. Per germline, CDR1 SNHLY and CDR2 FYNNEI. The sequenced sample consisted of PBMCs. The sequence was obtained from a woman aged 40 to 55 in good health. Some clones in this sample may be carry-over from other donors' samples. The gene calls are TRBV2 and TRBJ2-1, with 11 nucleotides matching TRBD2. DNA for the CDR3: TGTGCCAGCAGGGGACTAGCGGCCTACAATGAGCAGTTCTTC. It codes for CASRGLAAYNEQFF.